A single sample is the source of the 11 T cell receptor beta chains below, sequenced in a study of shared clonotypes between healthy human individuals (dated by TCRdb to between 2020 and 2021). The method behind the library was the immunoSEQ multiplex PCR assay. The source is immuneACCESS, and TCRdb retained only in-frame sequences with V and J called. Part of the clones is not carried over; for the studies checked, unresolved V genes explain less than half of this, and the remainder is unexplained. Across this sample there are 2 million to 2.5 million clones, with around 95% seen only once. The ten top clones hold more than 0.1% of the sample. Sequenced: naive CD4+ T cells sorted from blood. The sample's cell subset or site, from its label and the paper: CD45RA+ positively selected. The receptors were gathered from a man between 18 and 35 years old in good health.

The chain has TRBV18 and TRBJ2-7, with D perhaps matching TRBD2 (7 bases). V dropped 3 bases and J dropped 2 bases, with 17 bases sitting between them. The CDR3 is 16 residues long. The germline CDR1 and CDR2 sequences are KGHSH and LQKENI. CDR3 bases: TGTGCCAGCTCACCCCTTGGAGGGGGGGCGGCCTACGAGCAGTACTTC. This translates into CASSPLGGGAAYEQYF. Full variable domain (outside the CDR3, taken from reference TRBV18 and TRBJ2-7): NAGVMQNPRHLVRRRGQEARLRCSPMKGHSHVYWYRQLPEEGLKFMVYLQKENIIDESGMPKERFSAEFPKEGPSILRIQQVVRGDSAAYFCASSPLGGGAAYEQYFGPGTRLTVT.

The V call is TRBV19, the J call TRBJ2-3; either TRBD1 or TRBD2 may fit D (5 bases each). Germline V lookup: CDR1 LNHDA, CDR2 SQIVND (reference sequence). V shed 9 bases and J shed 2 bases, with 15 bases lying between them. CDR3 length: 14 amino acids. This chain's CDR3 is CASGTGTFTDTQYF. In DNA form, the CDR3 reads TGTGCCAGCGGTACCGGGACCTTCACAGATACGCAGTATTTT.

This chain joins TRBV5-4 and TRBJ2-1; D is ambiguous. Deletions cut 9 bases from V and 3 bases from J, with 13 bases between. Germline CDR1 is SGHNT and CDR2 is YYREEE (reference sequence). CDR3 length: 13 amino acids. CDR3 region: CATTVKDYNEQFF. CDR3 nucleotide sequence: TGTGCCACCACGGTGAAAGACTACAATGAGCAGTTCTTC.

The rearrangement links TRBV7-8 to TRBJ2-7, with 8 bases identical to TRBD1. The V segment lost 1 base and the J segment 2 bases; nucleotides outside the gene matches: 4. The CDR3 spans 15 residues. CDR1 is SGHVS, CDR2 FQNEAQ, per germline. The DNA of the CDR3 is TGTGCCAGCAGCTTAGTCGGACAGGGCCCCTACGAGCAGTACTTC. Its translation: CASSLVGQGPYEQYF.

V and J are TRBV10-3 and TRBJ2-1; TRBD2 matches at 10 bases. V lost 0 bases and J lost 3; bases outside the gene matches: 11. CDR3 length equals 19 residues. In germline, CDR1 is ENHRY, CDR2 SYGVKD. This chain's CDR3 is CAISESSGRGNYLYNEQFF. DNA of the CDR3: TGTGCCATCAGTGAGTCCAGCGGGAGGGGAAACTATCTCTACAATGAGCAGTTCTTC.

This chain links TRBV11-2 with TRBJ2-5; D is ambiguous. The germline V gene has CDR1 SGHAT and CDR2 FQNNGV. The V and J ends lost 6 bases and 1 base respectively, with 9 bases between them. This CDR3 is 13 amino acids long. CDR3 region: CASSFLIQETQYF. CDR3 nucleotide sequence: TGTGCCAGCAGTTTCCTCATCCAAGAGACCCAGTACTTC.

This chain uses TRBV27 with TRBJ2-7; 10 bases are a match to TRBD2. After removal of 0 bases from V and 0 bases from J, the junction contained 8 bases not matched to a gene. CDR1 MNHEY and CDR2 SMNVEV come from the germline V gene (reference sequence). The CDR3 spans 18 residues. The CDR3 DNA reads as TGTGCCAGCAGTTTATCGTCCTCCGGGACTAGCGTCTCCTACGAGCAGTACTTC. Its protein product is CASSLSSSGTSVSYEQYF.

This clone was seen a single time. The rearrangement links TRBV7-2 to TRBJ2-7, with TRBD2 as a possible D gene (5 bases). The germline V gene encodes CDR1 SGHTA and CDR2 FQGNSA. Between the trimmed V and J ends, which lost 1 base and 4 bases, there was a span of 14 bases. CDR3 length equals 15 residues. The CDR3 bases are TGTGCCAGCAGCTTAGGGGTGGTGACGGGATACGAGCAGTACTTC. Translated, it gives CASSLGVVTGYEQYF.

This clone showed up just once. The chain carries TRBV4-1 and TRBJ2-7; TRBD1 aligns across 7 bases. The length of the CDR3 is 16 residues. Germline CDR1 and CDR2: MGHRA and YSYEKL. The ends lost 4 bases at V and 1 base at J; junction bases unmatched: 10. CDR3 sequence reads: CASSPIPGTASYEQYF. CDR3 nucleotides: TGCGCCAGCAGCCCCATACCCGGGACAGCTTCCTACGAGCAGTACTTC.

The chain links TRBV4-2 to TRBJ2-1, with 11 bases aligning to TRBD2. Unmatched junction bases numbered 5, after V lost 0 bases and J lost 1 base. The CDR3 is made up of 18 amino acids. Germline V gene data show CDR1 as LGHNA and CDR2 as YNFKEQ. DNA of the CDR3: TGTGCCAGCAGCCAAGACCCTAGCGGGGGGTATTCCTACAATGAGCAGTTCTTC. Its translation is CASSQDPSGGYSYNEQFF.

The J gene is TRBJ2-2, the V gene TRBV5-4; D may be TRBD1 (5 bases). There are 16 residues in the CDR3. The V gene lost 1 base and the J gene lost 1 base, with 11 bases spanning the gap. Germline V gene data show CDR1 as SGHNT and CDR2 as YYREEE (reference sequence). CDR3 sequence reads: CASSLNYRQNTGELFF. CDR3 DNA sequence: TGTGCCAGCAGCTTGAATTACAGGCAGAACACCGGGGAGCTGTTTTTT.